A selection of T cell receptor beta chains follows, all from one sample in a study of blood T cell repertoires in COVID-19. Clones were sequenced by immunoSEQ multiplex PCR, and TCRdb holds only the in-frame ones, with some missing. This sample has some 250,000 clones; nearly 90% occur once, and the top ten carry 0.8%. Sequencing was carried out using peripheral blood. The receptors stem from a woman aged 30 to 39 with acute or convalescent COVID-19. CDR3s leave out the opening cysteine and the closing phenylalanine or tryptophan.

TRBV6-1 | ASSGSGGLLLETQY
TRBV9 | ASSLQAGEKLF
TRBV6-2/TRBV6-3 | ASSDLRGTWEKLF
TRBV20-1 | SASTRIDSYNSPLH
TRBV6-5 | ASSLLGANEQF
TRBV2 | ASSERDRINSPLH
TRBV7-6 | ASSLGGGGAISETQY
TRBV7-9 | ASSMDWLGEQF
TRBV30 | AWSVTGGNQPQH
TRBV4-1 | ASSLGLGVTREQF
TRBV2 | AGLRLAGGQETQY
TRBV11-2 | ASSLRDRVYEQY
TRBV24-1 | ATSRPGADQPQH
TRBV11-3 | ASSLTGTAYNEQF
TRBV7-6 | ASSLGGGSNSPLH
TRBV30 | AWSRGANLAKNIQY
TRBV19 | ASSISVYGYT
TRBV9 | ASSPRDSSPLH
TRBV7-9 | ASSFTADTQY
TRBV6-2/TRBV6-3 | ASSFPSGTSGIPYHNEQF
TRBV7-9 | ASSFPGGLNEQF
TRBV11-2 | ASSPSDRNNQPQH
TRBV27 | AAGGGMDTQY
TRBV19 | ASSARTSGDSYEQY
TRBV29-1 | SVKRTSGRTDTQY
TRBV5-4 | ASRGRDRHNEQF
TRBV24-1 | ATSDATGGHYEQY
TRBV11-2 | ASSLVRLAGGNEQF
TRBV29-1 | SVAKGAGETQY
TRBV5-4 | ASSWDSYEQY
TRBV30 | AWRPRQQYEQY
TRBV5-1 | ASSYDPAGSYNEQF
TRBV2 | ASSEREVVTGELF
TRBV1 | TSSQDTGAVPYEQY
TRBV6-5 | ASSYLAIQETQY
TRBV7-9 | ASSFLRQGVDEQF
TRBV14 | ASSHSGIRTGELF
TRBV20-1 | SASVGFTRYGYT
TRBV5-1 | ASSFSSGRITYNEQF
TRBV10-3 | ATLGQGTSNTEAF
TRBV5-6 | ASSLALASGELF
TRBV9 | ASSPSTSGRADTQY
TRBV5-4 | ASSLGRKIQGPNTEAF
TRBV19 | ASSPGGYGYT
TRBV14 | ASSTTVGFYEQY
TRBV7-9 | ASSLALNEQF
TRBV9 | ASSALGTDSGNTIY
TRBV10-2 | ASSDSGGIWDSPLH
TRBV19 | ASKFGSGHTDTQY
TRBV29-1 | SVDDRGYYGYT
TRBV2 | ASRKGTGSNEQF
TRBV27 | ASSNPGHHTQY
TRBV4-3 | ASSQSGTLDTQY